Listed below are T cell receptor beta chains from one sample, sequenced in a study of T cell changes during pregnancy in multiple sclerosis. TCRdb's copy holds only in-frame clones and misses some; the assay was immunoSEQ multiplex PCR. The table includes more than 95,000 clones, approximately 93% detected once. The sequencing used peripheral blood, collected after pregnancy. The origin of the receptors is a female donor with multiple sclerosis, enrolled in a pregnancy study. Both conserved end residues are part of each CDR3. D genes are given only for firm matches. Clone size is not always given. Where it is, it says once, few, many or a class for expanded clones.

D gene	V gene	clone size	J gene	CDR3 protein	CDR3 DNA
TRBD2	TRBV7-3	NA	TRBJ2-1	CASSFDLAGNEQFF	TGTGCCAGCAGCTTCGATCTAGCGGGCAATGAGCAGTTCTTC
TRBD1	TRBV27	NA	TRBJ2-7	CASSNTGEGYEQYF	TGTGCCAGCAGTAATACAGGGGAAGGGTACGAGCAGTACTTC
NA	TRBV7-2	NA	TRBJ1-2	CASSSGQGYTF	TGTGCCAGCAGCTCTGGACAGGGCTACACCTTC
NA	TRBV27	NA	TRBJ1-1	CASSLSTVNTEAFF	TGTGCCAGCAGTTTATCGACAGTGAACACTGAAGCTTTCTTT
TRBD2	TRBV12-5	once	TRBJ2-1	CASGLPAGGYNEQFF	TGTGCTAGTGGTCTCCCAGCGGGAGGCTACAATGAGCAGTTCTTC
NA	TRBV11-3	NA	TRBJ1-1	CASSLGATEAFF	TGTGCCAGCAGCTTAGGGGCGACTGAAGCTTTCTTT
TRBD1	TRBV2	once	TRBJ2-5	CASDRGRGETQYF	TGTGCCAGCGACAGGGGCCGGGGAGAGACCCAGTACTTC
TRBD1	TRBV5-1	NA	TRBJ2-1	CASSLVTGDEQFF	TGCGCCAGCAGCTTGGTGACAGGGGATGAGCAGTTCTTC
TRBD1	TRBV6-1	NA	TRBJ2-7	CASRDRGRGSYEQYF	TGTGCCAGCAGGGACAGGGGGCGCGGGTCCTACGAGCAGTACTTC
NA	TRBV4-2	NA	TRBJ2-7	CASSGGLGSYEQYF	TGTGCCAGCAGCGGCGGACTGGGCTCCTACGAGCAGTACTTC
TRBD1	TRBV6-1	NA	TRBJ2-7	CASSVYGQGYEQYF	TGTGCCAGCAGTGTATATGGACAGGGCTACGAGCAGTACTTC
TRBD2	TRBV19	NA	TRBJ2-2	CASSGGLAGPNTGELFF	TGTGCCAGTAGTGGGGGCCTAGCGGGACCGAACACCGGGGAGCTGTTTTTT
NA	TRBV25-1	NA	TRBJ2-2	CASSTRSSDTGELFF	TGTGCCAGCAGCACTAGGTCTTCTGACACCGGGGAGCTGTTTTTT
NA	TRBV7-9	NA	TRBJ2-7	CASSAPGRGYEQYF	TGTGCCAGCAGCGCTCCGGGCCGGGGATACGAGCAGTACTTC
NA	TRBV7-9	NA	TRBJ2-3	CASSSSTDTQYF	TGTGCCAGCAGCTCGAGCACAGATACGCAGTATTTT
TRBD2	TRBV10-3	NA	TRBJ2-3	CAISEFERGTQYF	TGTGCCATCAGTGAATTCGAGCGGGGAACGCAGTATTTT
TRBD2	TRBV7-9	NA	TRBJ2-1	CASRPPSGRSYNEQFF	TGTGCCAGCAGACCCCCTAGCGGTCGCTCCTACAATGAGCAGTTCTTC
NA	TRBV30	NA	TRBJ2-1	CAWKVTLWGDEQFF	TGTGCCTGGAAAGTGACTCTATGGGGCGATGAGCAGTTCTTC
NA	TRBV30	once	TRBJ1-2	CAWSPIYGYTF	TGTGCCTGGAGTCCAATCTATGGCTACACCTTC
TRBD2	TRBV6-4	NA	TRBJ2-7	CASSASGLAGDEQYF	TGTGCCAGCAGTGCATCTGGACTAGCGGGAGACGAGCAGTACTTC
NA	TRBV19	NA	TRBJ2-6	CASSRQEAGANVLTF	TGTGCCAGTAGTCGACAGGAAGCTGGGGCCAACGTCCTGACTTTC